This TCR beta chain stems from a study of response to subunit inactivated influenza vaccine. Regarding the study as a whole: Authors suggested few new T cells are recruited by each seasonal influenza vaccination.

A note on this clonotype: The antigen remains unidentified.

TCRdb re-derived calls from the RT-PCR reads in MiXCR, one entry per CDR3 protein. The table shows some 800,000 distinct CDR3 sequences, with 20% to 25% occurring only once. CDR1 and CDR2 (germline): SGHRS, YFSETQ. This CDR3 has 14 residues. V lost 4 bases to trimming and J lost 3 bases, with 14 bases between them. The TCR sequence derives from a man aged 50 or older who received an inactivated influenza vaccine. The starting material was PBMCs from blood, obtained more than 4 days after vaccination. The chain employs TRBV5-1 and TRBJ2-7; a weak D match, TRBD2 (6 bases). CDR3 protein: CASSPSVGGYEQYF. The CDR3, as DNA: TGCGCCAGCAGCCCATCAGTGGGAGGCTACGAGCAGTACTTC.